This section outlines one TCR beta chain sequence together with its context. The data were obtained in a study of blood T cell repertoires in COVID-19. Study context: Italy, Spain and the United States were the sources of the convalescent and acute COVID-19 samples.

There are 15 residues in the CDR3. Germline V gene sequence: CDR1 SNHLY, CDR2 FYNNEI. V gave up 7 bases and J gave up 2 bases; unmatched junction bases: 7. The method was immunoSEQ multiplex PCR; TCRdb's version includes in-frame clones alone and lacks a portion of them. The table records about 120,000 clones, roughly four fifths of them present only once. V usage is TRBV2 and J usage is TRBJ2-3; 9 bases fit TRBD2. The sequenced sample consisted of peripheral blood. This receptor was taken from a human donor in a cohort sampled during active COVID-19. The CDR3 region has the DNA TGTGCCAGCACAACTAGCGGGCTAACCACAGATACGCAGTATTTT. This sequence encodes CASTTSGLTTDTQYF. The full variable domain, completed using reference TRBV2 and TRBJ2-3, is EPEVTQTPSHQVTQMGQEVILRCVPISNHLYFYWYRQILGQKVEFLVSFYNNEISEKSEIFDDQFSVERPDGSNFTLKIRSTKLEDSAMYFCASTTSGLTTDTQYFGPGTRLTVL.